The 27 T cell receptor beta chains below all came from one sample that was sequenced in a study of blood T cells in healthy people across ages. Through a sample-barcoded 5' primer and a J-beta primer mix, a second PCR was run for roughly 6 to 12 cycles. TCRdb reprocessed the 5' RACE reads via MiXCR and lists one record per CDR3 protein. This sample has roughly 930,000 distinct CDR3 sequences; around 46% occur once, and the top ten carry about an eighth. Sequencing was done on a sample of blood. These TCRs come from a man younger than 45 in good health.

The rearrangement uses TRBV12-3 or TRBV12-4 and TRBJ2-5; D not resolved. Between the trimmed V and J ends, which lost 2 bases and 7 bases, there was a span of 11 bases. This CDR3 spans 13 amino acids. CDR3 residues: CASSLRRSGTQYF. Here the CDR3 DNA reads TGTGCCAGCAGTTTAAGACGCTCAGGGACCCAGTACTTC.

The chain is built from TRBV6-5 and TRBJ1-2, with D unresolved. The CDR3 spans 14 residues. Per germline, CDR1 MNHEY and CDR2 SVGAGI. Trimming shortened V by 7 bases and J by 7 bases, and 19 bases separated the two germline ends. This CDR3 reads CASTRRSGSLGYTF. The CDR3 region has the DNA TGTGCCAGCACTCGCAGGTCGGGTTCCCTTGGCTACACCTTC.

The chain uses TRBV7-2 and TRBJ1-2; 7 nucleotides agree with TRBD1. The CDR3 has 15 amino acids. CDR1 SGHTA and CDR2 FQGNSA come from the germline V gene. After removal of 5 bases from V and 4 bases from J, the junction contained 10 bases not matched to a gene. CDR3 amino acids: CASSPQGQNLYGYTF. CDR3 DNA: TGTGCCAGCAGCCCCCAGGGACAGAACCTCTATGGCTACACCTTC.

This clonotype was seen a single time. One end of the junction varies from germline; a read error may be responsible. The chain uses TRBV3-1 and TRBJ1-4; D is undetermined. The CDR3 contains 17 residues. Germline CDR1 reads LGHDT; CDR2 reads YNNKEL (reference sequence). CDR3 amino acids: CANSPFPLETVNEKLFF. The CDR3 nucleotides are TGTGCCAACAGCCCGTTTCCACTCGAGACGGTGAATGAAAAACTGTTTTTT. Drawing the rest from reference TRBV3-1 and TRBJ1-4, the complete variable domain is DTAVSQTPKYLVTQMGNDKSIKCEQNLGHDTMYWYKQDSKKFLKIMFSYNNKELIINETVPNRFSPKSPDKAHLNLHINSLELGDSAVYFCANSPFPLETVNEKLFFGSGTQLSVL.

CDR3 coding DNA: TGCAGTGCTAGAGATTTAGGTTTGAGCTATGGCTACACCTTC. Amino acid sequence: CSARDLGLSYGYTF. The V gene is TRBV20-1, the J gene TRBJ1-2, with unresolved D. The germline V and J ends were trimmed by 0 bases and 4 bases, with 12 bases remaining between them. This CDR3 region has 14 residues. From germline, CDR1 is DFQATT and CDR2 SNEGSKA (reference sequence).

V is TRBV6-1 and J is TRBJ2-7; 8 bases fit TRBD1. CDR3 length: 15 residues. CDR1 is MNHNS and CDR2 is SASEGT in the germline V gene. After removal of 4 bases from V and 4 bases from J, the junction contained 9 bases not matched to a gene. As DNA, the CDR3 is TGTGCCAGCAGTGTCGTCGGGACAGGAGTATACGAGCAGTACTTC. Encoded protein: CASSVVGTGVYEQYF.

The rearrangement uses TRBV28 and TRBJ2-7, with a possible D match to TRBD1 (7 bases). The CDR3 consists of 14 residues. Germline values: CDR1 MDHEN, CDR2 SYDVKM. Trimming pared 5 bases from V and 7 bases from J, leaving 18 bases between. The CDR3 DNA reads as TGTGCCAGCAGTCCCTGGAGGGGGCCGTGGGAGCAGTACTTC. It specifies CASSPWRGPWEQYF.

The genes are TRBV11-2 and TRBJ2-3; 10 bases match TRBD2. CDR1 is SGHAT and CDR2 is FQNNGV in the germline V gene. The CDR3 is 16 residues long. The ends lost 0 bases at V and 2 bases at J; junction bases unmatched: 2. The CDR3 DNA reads TGTGCCAGCAGCTTAGATAGCGGGGGGCCCACAGATACGCAGTATTTT. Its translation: CASSLDSGGPTDTQYF.

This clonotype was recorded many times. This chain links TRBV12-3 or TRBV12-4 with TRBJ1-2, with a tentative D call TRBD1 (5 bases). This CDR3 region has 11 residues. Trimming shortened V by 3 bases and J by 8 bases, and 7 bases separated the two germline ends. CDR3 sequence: CASSFGAGYTF. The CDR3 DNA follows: TGTGCCAGCAGTTTTGGGGCCGGCTACACCTTC.

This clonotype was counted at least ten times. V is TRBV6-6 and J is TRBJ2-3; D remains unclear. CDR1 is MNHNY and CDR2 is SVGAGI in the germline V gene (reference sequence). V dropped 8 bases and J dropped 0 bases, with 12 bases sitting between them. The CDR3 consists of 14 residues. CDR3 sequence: CASSRKASTDTQYF. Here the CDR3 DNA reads TGTGCCAGCTCCCGGAAGGCGAGCACAGATACGCAGTATTTT.

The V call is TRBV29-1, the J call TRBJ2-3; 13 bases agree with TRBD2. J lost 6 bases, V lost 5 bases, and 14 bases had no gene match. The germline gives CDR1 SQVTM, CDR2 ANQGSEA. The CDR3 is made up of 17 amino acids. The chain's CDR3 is CSVTNRGLAGLSDTQYF. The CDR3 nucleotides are TGCAGCGTTACTAACCGGGGACTAGCGGGACTATCGGATACGCAGTATTTT.

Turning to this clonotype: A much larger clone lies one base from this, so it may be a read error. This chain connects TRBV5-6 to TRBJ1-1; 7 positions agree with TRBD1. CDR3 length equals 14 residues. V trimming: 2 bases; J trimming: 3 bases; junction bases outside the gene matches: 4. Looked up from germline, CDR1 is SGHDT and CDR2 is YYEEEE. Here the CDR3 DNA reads TGTGCCAGCAGCTTCCAGGGGGGGTACACTGAAGCTTTCTTT. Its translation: CASSFQGGYTEAFF.

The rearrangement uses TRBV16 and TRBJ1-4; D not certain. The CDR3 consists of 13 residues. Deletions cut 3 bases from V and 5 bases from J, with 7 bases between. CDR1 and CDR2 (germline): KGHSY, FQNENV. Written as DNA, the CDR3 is TGTGCCAGCAGCCAGGCCGAGAATGAAAAACTGTTTTTT. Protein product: CASSQAENEKLFF.

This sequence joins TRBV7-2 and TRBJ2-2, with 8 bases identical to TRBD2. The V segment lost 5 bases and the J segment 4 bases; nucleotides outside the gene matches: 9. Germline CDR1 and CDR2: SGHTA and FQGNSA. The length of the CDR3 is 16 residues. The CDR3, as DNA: TGTGCCAGCAGCAACAGCGGGACTAGACGCACCGGGGAGCTGTTTTTT. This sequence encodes CASSNSGTRRTGELFF.

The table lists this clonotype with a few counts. CDR3 in amino acids: CASSESSTGGVRDTQYF. For the CDR3, the DNA is TGTGCCAGCAGTGAATCCAGTACAGGGGGCGTTCGGGATACGCAGTATTTT. This chain links TRBV25-1 with TRBJ2-3; 9 bases map to TRBD1. Germline V gene sequence: CDR1 MGHDK, CDR2 SYGVNS. CDR3 length: 17 residues. Trimming removed 1 base from V and 6 bases from J; junction bases left unmatched: 11.

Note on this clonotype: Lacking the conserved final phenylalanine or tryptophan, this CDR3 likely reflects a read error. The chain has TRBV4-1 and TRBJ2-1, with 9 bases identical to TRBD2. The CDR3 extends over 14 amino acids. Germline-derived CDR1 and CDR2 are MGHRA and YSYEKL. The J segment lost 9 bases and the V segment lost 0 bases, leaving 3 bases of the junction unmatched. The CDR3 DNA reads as TGCGCCAGCAGCCAAGATAGCGGGGGACTTGAGCAGTTCTTG. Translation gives CASSQDSGGLEQFL.

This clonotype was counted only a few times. In nucleotides, the CDR3 is TGTGCCAGCAGTTACACTACTCTCGCCTACGAGCAGTACTTC. Residues: CASSYTTLAYEQYF. This chain joins TRBV6-5 and TRBJ2-7, with D unclear. The length of the CDR3 is 14 residues. The V end was cut by 2 bases, the J end by 2 bases, with 10 bases between. Germline lookup yields CDR1 MNHEY and CDR2 SVGAGI.

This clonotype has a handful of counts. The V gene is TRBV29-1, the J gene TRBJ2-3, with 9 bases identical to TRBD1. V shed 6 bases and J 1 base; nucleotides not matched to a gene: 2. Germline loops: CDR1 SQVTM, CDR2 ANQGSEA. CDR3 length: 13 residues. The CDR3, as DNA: TGCAGCGTGGACAGGGGCCGCACAGATACGCAGTATTTT. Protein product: CSVDRGRTDTQYF.

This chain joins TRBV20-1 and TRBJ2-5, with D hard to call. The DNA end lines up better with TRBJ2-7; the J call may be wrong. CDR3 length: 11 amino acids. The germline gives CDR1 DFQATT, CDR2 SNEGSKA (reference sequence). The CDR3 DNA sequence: TGCAGTTCCTACTGGATCTACGAGCAGTACTTC. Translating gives CSSYWIYEQYF.

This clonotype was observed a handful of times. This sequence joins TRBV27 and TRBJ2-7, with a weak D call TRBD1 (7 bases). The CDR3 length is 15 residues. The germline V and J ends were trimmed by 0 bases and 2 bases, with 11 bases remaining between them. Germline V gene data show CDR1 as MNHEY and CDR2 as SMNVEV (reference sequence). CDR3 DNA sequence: TGTGCCAGCAGTTTATCCAGGGGGGACGCCTACGAGCAGTACTTC. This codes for CASSLSRGDAYEQYF.

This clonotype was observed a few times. The CDR3 loop reads CASSYSQGASTGELFF. DNA for the CDR3: TGTGCCAGCAGTTACAGTCAGGGGGCGTCCACCGGGGAGCTGTTTTTT. The gene calls are TRBV6-6 and TRBJ2-2, with TRBD1 identical over 8 bases. This CDR3 contains 16 residues. The germline V gene encodes CDR1 MNHNY and CDR2 SVGAGI (reference sequence). The V and J ends lost 2 bases and 4 bases, in that order; junction bases with no gene match: 6.

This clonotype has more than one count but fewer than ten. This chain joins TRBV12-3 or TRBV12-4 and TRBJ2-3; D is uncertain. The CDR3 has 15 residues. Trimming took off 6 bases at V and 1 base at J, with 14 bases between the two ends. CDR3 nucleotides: TGTGCCAGCAGCACGGCTAATCGCGGCACAGATACGCAGTATTTT. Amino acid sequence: CASSTANRGTDTQYF.

The CDR3 DNA is TGTGCCAGCAGCCGACCCTCAGGGGAGCCCACTGAAGCTTTCTTT. This gives the protein CASSRPSGEPTEAFF. This chain joins TRBV7-2 and TRBJ1-1; a possible D gene is TRBD1 (6 bases). The CDR3 has 15 amino acids. The ends were cut back, 5 bases at V and 4 bases at J, with 17 bases in the middle. CDR1 and CDR2 from the germline V gene are SGHTA and FQGNSA.

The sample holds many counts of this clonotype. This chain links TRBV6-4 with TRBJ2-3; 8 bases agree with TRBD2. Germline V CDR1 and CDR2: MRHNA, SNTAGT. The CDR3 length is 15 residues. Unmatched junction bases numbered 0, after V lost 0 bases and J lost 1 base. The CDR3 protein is CASSDSSGGTDTQYF. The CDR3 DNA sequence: TGTGCCAGCAGTGACTCTAGCGGGGGCACAGATACGCAGTATTTT.

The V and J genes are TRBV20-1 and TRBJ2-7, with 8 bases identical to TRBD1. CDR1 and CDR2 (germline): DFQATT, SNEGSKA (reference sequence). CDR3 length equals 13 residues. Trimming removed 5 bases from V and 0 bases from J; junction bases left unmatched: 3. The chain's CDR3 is CSARQGLSYEQYF. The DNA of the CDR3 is TGCAGTGCTCGACAGGGGCTCTCCTACGAGCAGTACTTC.

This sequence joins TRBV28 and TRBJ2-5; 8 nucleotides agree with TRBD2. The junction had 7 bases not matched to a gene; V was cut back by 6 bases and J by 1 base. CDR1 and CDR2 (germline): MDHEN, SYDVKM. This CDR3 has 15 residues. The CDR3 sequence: CASSSQRGSQETQYF. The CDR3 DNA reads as TGTGCCAGCAGCTCGCAGCGGGGGAGCCAAGAGACCCAGTACTTC.

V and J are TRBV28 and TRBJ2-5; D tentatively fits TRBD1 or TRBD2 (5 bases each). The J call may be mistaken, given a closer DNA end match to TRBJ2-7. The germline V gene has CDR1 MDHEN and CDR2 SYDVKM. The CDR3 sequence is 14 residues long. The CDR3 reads CASRTRVGVGEQYF. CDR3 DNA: TGTGCCAGCCGGACCAGGGTGGGGGTTGGCGAGCAGTACTTC.